A selection of T cell receptor beta chains follows, all from one sample in a study of T cells in Graves' hyperthyroidism and ophthalmopathy. A single record per CDR3 protein comes from TCRdb applying MiXCR to the multiplex PCR reads. Of about 300,000 distinct CDR3 sequences in the sample, roughly 14% were seen once. Sequenced material: blood. Receptor source: a woman aged 25 to 45 with Graves' hyperthyroidism that later progressed to Graves' ophthalmopathy. Both conserved end residues are part of each CDR3. D genes are given only for firm matches. Some rows mark clone size as missing; the rest say once, few, many or name a class of expanded clone.

v_gene	j_gene	abundance	d_gene	CDR3nt	CDR3aa
TRBV2	TRBJ1-1	many	TRBD1	TGTGCCAGCAATGGGCGGGACAGAAGCTTTTCGAACACTGAAGCTTTCTTT	CASNGRDRSFSNTEAFF
TRBV27	TRBJ1-1	many	TRBD1	TGTGCCAGCAGCCTAGAAGGGACGGGACAGGGACAAGCTTTCTTT	CASSLEGTGQGQAFF
TRBV6-1	TRBJ2-1	many	-	TGTGCCAGCAGTGAACAGGGGCCTGAGGGGGAGCAGTTCTTC	CASSEQGPEGEQFF
TRBV11-2	TRBJ2-1	many	-	TGTGCCAGCAGCTTAGAGAGGGGACTCTCCTACAATGAGCAGTTCTTC	CASSLERGLSYNEQFF
TRBV14	TRBJ1-2	-	-	TGTGCCAGCAGCCCTCGTTCGGGGGTCCCCTATAACTATGGCTACACCTTC	CASSPRSGVPYNYGYTF
TRBV29-1	TRBJ2-1	many	-	TGCAGCGCTGCTCAGTATACGGATGAGCAGTTCTTC	CSAAQYTDEQFF
TRBV7-2	TRBJ2-3	many	TRBD2	TGTGCCAGCAGCGGACTAGCAGCCGCGGGTACGCAGTATTTT	CASSGLAAAGTQYF
TRBV7-2	TRBJ2-3	many	TRBD2	TGTGCCAGCAGCCATCCTAGCGGGGGTCCACATACGCAGTATTTT	CASSHPSGGPHTQYF
TRBV4-3	TRBJ2-3	many	-	TGCGCCAGCAGCCAGAAGGGGCGCGGCGGGGGCGCAACAGATACGCAGTATTTT	CASSQKGRGGGATDTQYF
TRBV6-2/TRBV6-3	TRBJ2-7	-	TRBD1	TGTGCCAGCAGTTACTCGGGTTACCAGGGGGTCTCCTACGAGCAGTACTTC	CASSYSGYQGVSYEQYF
TRBV20-1	TRBJ2-7	many	-	TGCAGTGCTGTGGGGGACTCCTACGAGCAGTACTTC	CSAVGDSYEQYF
TRBV19	TRBJ2-1	few	-	TGTGCCAGTAGTATGACAGTCTACAATGAGCAGTTCTTC	CASSMTVYNEQFF
TRBV9	TRBJ2-7	-	-	TGTGCCAGCAGCGTAGGCGGGACTTCCCTCTACGAGCAGTACTTC	CASSVGGTSLYEQYF
TRBV10-3	TRBJ1-2	many	TRBD1	TGTGCCATCAGTGGGACAGGGGGCATCTATGGCTACACCTTC	CAISGTGGIYGYTF
TRBV9	TRBJ2-7	few	TRBD1	TGTGCCAGCAGCCCTCGGGACAGGGGAAGCTCCTACGAGCAGTACTTC	CASSPRDRGSSYEQYF
TRBV12-3/TRBV12-4	TRBJ1-6	many	-	TGTGCCAGCAGTTTTGGCATGGGGACTTCACCCCTCCACTTT	CASSFGMGTSPLHF
TRBV15	TRBJ1-3	-	-	TGTGCCACCAGCCCCGGGAGGGGAAACACCATATATTTT	CATSPGRGNTIYF
TRBV27	TRBJ2-5	many	-	TGTGCCAGCAGTTCCATCGGACTGAGCCAAGAGACCCAGTACTTC	CASSSIGLSQETQYF
TRBV13	TRBJ2-5	many	TRBD1	TGTGCCAGCAGCTCGGACAGGGGATCAGAGACCCAGTACTTC	CASSSDRGSETQYF
TRBV20-1	TRBJ1-5	many	-	TGCAGTGCTAGAACGGACTATAGCAATCAGCCCCAGCATTTT	CSARTDYSNQPQHF
TRBV7-9	TRBJ1-3	few	TRBD1	TGTGCCAGCAGCTCCCGACAGGGGCTCCCCCCTGGAAACACCATATATTTT	CASSSRQGLPPGNTIYF
TRBV20-1	TRBJ2-1	many	TRBD2	TGCACGGGCCTAGCGGTATACAATGAGCAGTTCTTC	CTGLAVYNEQFF
TRBV28	TRBJ1-5	many	-	TGTGCCAGCAGTTTTGACAGTTATAGCAATCAGCCCCAGCATTTT	CASSFDSYSNQPQHF
TRBV30	TRBJ1-2	many	-	TGTGCCTGGAGTATAGCTGACTATGGCTACACCTTC	CAWSIADYGYTF
TRBV10-3	TRBJ2-7	-	TRBD2	TGTGCCGCCGGACTAGCGGGACTGAACGAGCAGTACTTC	CAAGLAGLNEQYF
TRBV30	TRBJ1-1	many	TRBD1	TGTGCCTGGATCCCGACAGGGCGAGGGGCTGAAGCTTTCTTT	CAWIPTGRGAEAFF
TRBV11-2	TRBJ1-2	-	-	TGTGCCAGCAGCAAGACCAATAACTATGGCTACACCTTC	CASSKTNNYGYTF
TRBV4-3	TRBJ1-6	-	-	TGCGCCAGCAGCCAACAGGGAGACAATTCACCCCTCCACTTT	CASSQQGDNSPLHF
TRBV11-2	TRBJ2-2	many	TRBD2	TGTGCCAGCAGCTCTCCACTGAATATAGCGGGAGTGGTGGTAACCGGGGAGCTGTTTTTT	CASSSPLNIAGVVVTGELFF
TRBV3-1	TRBJ1-2	many	-	TGTGCCAGCAGCCAAGAGGGGCTGACTCTTATTAATGGCTACACCTTC	CASSQEGLTLINGYTF
TRBV7-9	TRBJ2-7	many	-	TGTGCCAGCAGCTTAGCGGGCGTAGCGCCCTACGAGCAGTACTTC	CASSLAGVAPYEQYF
TRBV20-1	TRBJ1-5	many	TRBD1	TGCAGTGCCACGGGACAGGGGACAAGCAATCAGCCCCAGCATTTT	CSATGQGTSNQPQHF
TRBV3-1	TRBJ1-6	many	-	TGTGCCAGCAGGCCGTCCGGAGGGTCACCCCTCCACTTT	CASRPSGGSPLHF
TRBV28	TRBJ2-1	many	-	TGTGCCAGCAGTTTACGGAATGAGCAGTTCTTC	CASSLRNEQFF
TRBV28	TRBJ1-2	many	-	TGTGCCAGCAGTTTTGCGGCCAAGGGTCCCGCCTGGAGCTATGGCTACACCTTC	CASSFAAKGPAWSYGYTF
TRBV7-8	TRBJ2-1	-	TRBD2	TGTGCCAGCAGCTCGTTTAGCGGGAGGGGTTCAAATGAGCAGTTCTTC	CASSSFSGRGSNEQFF
TRBV3-1	TRBJ2-7	many	TRBD2	TGTGCCAGCAGCCCGACCACCGGGACTAGCGGTTACGAGCAGTACTTC	CASSPTTGTSGYEQYF
TRBV20-1	TRBJ2-2	few	-	TGCAGTGCTCCAGCAACCGGGGAGCTGTTTTTT	CSAPATGELFF